This TCR beta chain was captured by sequencing in a study of T cell repertoires in cytomegalovirus infection. With 3 bases removed from V and 4 bases from J, the gap between germline ends came to 9 bases. This CDR3 is built from 14 residues. Germline V gene sequence: CDR1 SGHVS, CDR2 FQNEAQ. TCRdb re-called the reads through MiXCR, storing one row per CDR3 protein. The sample lists 160,000 or so distinct CDR3 sequences; less than 25% were seen once. This clonotype was seen a few times. Its antigen remains unknown. V and J are TRBV7-8 and TRBJ1-4; D is uncertain. The sample was CD8+ T cells from cultured PBMCs, taken from culture after CMV antigen stimulation. The clonotype comes from a human donor in good health (CMV status not recorded). Some clones in this sample may be carry-over from other donors' samples. The CDR3 is CASSLKRLNEKLFF. CDR3 DNA: TGTGCCAGCAGCTTGAAACGGCTTAATGAAAAACTGTTTTTT.